The 9 T cell receptor beta chains in this list originate from one sample, sequenced in a study of blood T cells in healthy people across ages (dated by TCRdb to between 2014 and 2016). The library was generated by 5' RACE. Sequencer: Illumina HiSeq 2500. The second PCR ran for about 6 to 11 cycles and used a J-beta primer mix along with a sample-barcoded 5' primer. TCRdb trimmed the raw reads at Q25, called clones with MiXCR and kept productive beta chains. Under each unique CDR3 protein, matching rows form one entry showing the most common genes and DNA. The sample profile shows approximately 820,000 distinct CDR3 sequences; more than 40% of them were found once. Of the sample, 15% to 25% falls within the top ten clones. The sequenced sample was blood. The receptors shown here come from a man aged 55 to 70 in good health.

The rearrangement links TRBV4-1 to TRBJ2-1, with TRBD2 as a possible D gene (6 bases). The J call may be mistaken, given a closer DNA end match to TRBJ2-7. Per germline, CDR1 MGHRA and CDR2 YSYEKL. The CDR3 has 14 residues. CDR3 residues: CASSQELGGYEQYF. The CDR3 DNA follows: TGCGCCAGCAGCCAAGAACTGGGGGGATACGAGCAGTACTTC.

This chain connects TRBV7-9 to TRBJ1-6; D is unclear. Germline V lookup: CDR1 SEHNR, CDR2 FQNEAQ (reference sequence). The CDR3 totals 15 residues. V lost 1 base, J lost 8 bases, and 12 bases lay in between. This CDR3 reads CASSLVMVGDSPLHF. DNA of the CDR3: TGTGCCAGCAGCTTAGTAATGGTGGGTGATTCACCCCTCCACTTT.

This clonotype was counted between two and nine times. The chain uses TRBV10-1 and TRBJ2-6; 8 bases align to TRBD1. V lost 3 bases, J lost 1 base, and 2 bases stayed unmatched. Germline assignment: CDR1 WNHNN and CDR2 SYGVQD (reference sequence). The CDR3 covers 16 residues. The DNA for the CDR3 is TGCGCCAGCAGTGATGGACAGGGATCTGGGGCCAACGTCCTGACTTTC. This encodes CASSDGQGSGANVLTF.

The rearrangement links TRBV28 to TRBJ2-7; 10 bases map to TRBD1. With 4 bases clipped from V and 7 bases from J, the junction kept 7 bases outside the gene matches. The germline gives CDR1 MDHEN, CDR2 SYDVKM. The CDR3 has 14 residues. DNA for the CDR3: TGTGCCAGCAGTTCGACAGGGGGCCTGTGGGAGCAGTACTTC. The encoded protein is CASSSTGGLWEQYF.

This clonotype occurred a few times. This rearrangement joins TRBV7-2 to TRBJ2-3, with D unresolved. Trimming took 2 bases from V and 0 from J, leaving 6 bases between them. This CDR3 has 14 residues. Germline CDR1 reads SGHTA; CDR2 reads FQGNSA. The CDR3 here is CASSLPPSTDTQYF. For the CDR3, the DNA is TGTGCCAGCAGCTTACCCCCTAGCACAGATACGCAGTATTTT.

As concerns this clonotype: A clone one base away is much larger, so this may be a read error. The gene calls are TRBV28 and TRBJ2-5; the D call may be TRBD1 or TRBD2 (6 bases each). The germline V gene encodes CDR1 MDHEN and CDR2 SYDVKM. V lost 5 bases to trimming and J lost 11 bases, with 30 bases between them. The CDR3 has 17 residues. The CDR3, as DNA: TGTGCCAGCAGTGAACAGGGAGGAGCAGTTTCGGTCAATGAGCAGTACTTC. Protein product: CASSEQGGAVSVNEQYF. Supplemented by reference TRBV28 and TRBJ2-5, the full variable domain reads DVKVTQSSRYLVKRTGEKVFLECVQDMDHENMFWYRQDPGLGLRLIYFSYDVKMKEKGDIPEGYSVSREKKERFSLILESASTNQTSMYLCASSEQGGAVSVNEQYFGPGTRLLVL.

The chain joins TRBV6-2 or TRBV6-3 to TRBJ2-1, with 9 positions matching TRBD1. The CDR3 spans 15 residues. Trimming took 4 bases from V and 9 from J; bases not matched to a gene: 10. CDR1 is MNHEY, CDR2 SVGEGT, per germline. The CDR3, as DNA: TGTGCCAGCAGTTTACGGGACAGGGTGTTGGGTGAGCAGTTCTTC. Translated: CASSLRDRVLGEQFF.

The table lists this clonotype with a few counts. The chain is built from TRBV20-1 and TRBJ2-1, with 7 positions matching TRBD1. The CDR3 extends over 15 amino acids. CDR1 and CDR2 (germline): DFQATT, SNEGSKA (reference sequence). V lost 3 bases and J lost 9; bases outside the gene matches: 14. The CDR3 spells CSASSQIRQGSEQFF. CDR3 sequence (DNA): TGCAGTGCTAGCTCTCAAATCAGACAGGGCAGTGAGCAGTTCTTC.

There are a few counts of this clonotype. The rearrangement uses TRBV29-1 and TRBJ2-7; weak D call: TRBD1 (6 bases). CDR1 SQVTM and CDR2 ANQGSEA come from the germline V gene. Deletions cut 0 bases from V and 2 bases from J, with 11 bases between. CDR3 size: 14 residues. CDR3 amino acids: CSVEDMRQAYEQYF. CDR3 DNA sequence: TGCAGCGTTGAAGATATGAGACAGGCCTACGAGCAGTACTTC.